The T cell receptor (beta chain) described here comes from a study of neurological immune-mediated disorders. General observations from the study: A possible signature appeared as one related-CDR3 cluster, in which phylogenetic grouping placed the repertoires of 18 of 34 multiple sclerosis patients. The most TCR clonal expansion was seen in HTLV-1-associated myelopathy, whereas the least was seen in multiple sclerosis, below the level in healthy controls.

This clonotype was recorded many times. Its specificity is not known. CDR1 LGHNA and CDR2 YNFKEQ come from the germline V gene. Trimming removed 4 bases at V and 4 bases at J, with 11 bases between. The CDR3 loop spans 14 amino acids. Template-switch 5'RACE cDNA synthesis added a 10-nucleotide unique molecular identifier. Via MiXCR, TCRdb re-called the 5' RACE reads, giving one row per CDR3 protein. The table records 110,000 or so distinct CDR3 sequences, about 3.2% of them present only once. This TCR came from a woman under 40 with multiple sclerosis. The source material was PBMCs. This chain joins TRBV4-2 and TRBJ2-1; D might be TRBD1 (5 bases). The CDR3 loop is CASSPPDNYNEQFF. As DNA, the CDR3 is TGTGCCAGCAGCCCGCCGGACAATTACAATGAGCAGTTCTTC.